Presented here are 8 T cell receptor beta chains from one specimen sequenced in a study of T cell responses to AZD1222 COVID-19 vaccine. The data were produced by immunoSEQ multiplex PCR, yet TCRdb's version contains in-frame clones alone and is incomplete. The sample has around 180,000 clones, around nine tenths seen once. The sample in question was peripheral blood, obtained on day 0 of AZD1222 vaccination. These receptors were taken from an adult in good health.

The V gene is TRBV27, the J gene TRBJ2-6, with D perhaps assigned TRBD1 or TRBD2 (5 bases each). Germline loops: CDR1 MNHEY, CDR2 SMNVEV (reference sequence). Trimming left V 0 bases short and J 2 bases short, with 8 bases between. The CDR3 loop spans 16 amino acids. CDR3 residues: CASSLSGTAGANVLTF. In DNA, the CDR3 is TGTGCCAGCAGTTTATCCGGGACGGCTGGGGCCAACGTCCTGACTTTC. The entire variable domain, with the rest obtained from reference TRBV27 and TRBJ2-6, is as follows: EAQVTQNPRYLITVTGKKLTVTCSQNMNHEYMSWYRQDPGLGLRQIYYSMNVEVTDKGDVPEGYKVSRKEKRNFPLILESPSPNQTSLYFCASSLSGTAGANVLTFGAGSRLTVL.

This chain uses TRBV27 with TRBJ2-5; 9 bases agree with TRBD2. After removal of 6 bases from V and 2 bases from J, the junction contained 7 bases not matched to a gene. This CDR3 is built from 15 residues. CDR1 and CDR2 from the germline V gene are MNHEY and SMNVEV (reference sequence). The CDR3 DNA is TGTGCCAGCAGGGGAGCGGGGGGTTCTCAAGAGACCCAGTACTTC. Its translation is CASRGAGGSQETQYF.

The CDR3 here is CASSGHSGTVYGYTF. Here the CDR3 DNA reads TGTGCCAGTAGTGGCCACTCCGGGACAGTCTATGGCTACACCTTC. The rearrangement links TRBV19 to TRBJ1-2, with 7 nucleotides matching TRBD1. Unmatched junction bases numbered 10, after V lost 5 bases and J lost 4 bases. Looked up from germline, CDR1 is LNHDA and CDR2 is SQIVND (reference sequence). The CDR3 length is 15 residues.

The CDR3 nucleotides are TGTGCCAGCCAGTCCCGTCGGGCGCGGGACATTCAGTACTTC. This encodes CASQSRRARDIQYF. This sequence joins TRBV7-8 and TRBJ2-4, with D perhaps TRBD2 (5 bases). The CDR3 is 14 residues long. The germline CDR1 and CDR2 sequences are SGHVS and FQNEAQ. Trimming removed 8 bases at V and 8 bases at J, with 19 bases between.

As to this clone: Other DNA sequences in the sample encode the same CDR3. CDR3 DNA: TGTGCCAGCAGTTTCACAGATACGCAGTATTTT. Its translation is CASSFTDTQYF. This chain connects TRBV12-3 or TRBV12-4 to TRBJ2-3; D not certain. V was clipped by 3 bases and J by 2 bases, with 0 bases between them. The CDR3 totals 11 residues.

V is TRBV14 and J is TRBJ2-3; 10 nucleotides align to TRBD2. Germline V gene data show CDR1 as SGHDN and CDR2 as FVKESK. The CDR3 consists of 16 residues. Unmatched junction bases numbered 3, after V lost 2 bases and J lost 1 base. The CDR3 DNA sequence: TGTGCCAGCAGCCAACTAGCGGGGGATCGCACAGATACGCAGTATTTT. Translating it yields CASSQLAGDRTDTQYF.

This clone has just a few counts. The CDR3 DNA reads TGTGCCAGTAGTATAGAAGGGTTTAATGAAGCTTTCTTT. It is translated as CASSIEGFNEAFF. This chain connects TRBV19 to TRBJ1-1; D remains ambiguous. Germline values: CDR1 LNHDA, CDR2 SQIVND (reference sequence). This CDR3 contains 13 residues. Trimming removed 0 bases at V and 7 bases at J, with 9 bases between.

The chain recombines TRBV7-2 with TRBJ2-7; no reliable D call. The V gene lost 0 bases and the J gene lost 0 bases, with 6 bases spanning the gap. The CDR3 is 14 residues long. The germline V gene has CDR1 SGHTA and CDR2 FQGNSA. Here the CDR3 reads CASSLAENSYEQYF. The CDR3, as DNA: TGTGCCAGCAGCTTAGCGGAAAACTCCTACGAGCAGTACTTC.